This T cell receptor beta chain was identified during a study of cytomegalovirus exposure and HLA in healthy donors (dated by TCRdb to the late 2010s). For context, the study as a whole: In an earlier analysis of some 550 of the donors, 276 Gb of sequence data and 117 million unique TCR beta sequences from about 179 million T cells were reported. Among about 390 genotyped donors of the cohort, an average of around 240,000 unique TCR beta nucleotide sequences were sequenced per donor, roughly 18% of them non-productive. Donor age, sex, ethnicity and CMV serostatus were compiled together with the repertoire data. Typing coverage varied by locus: roughly 629-640 donors for A, B, C, DRB1 and DQB1; approximately 520 for DQA1; more than 600 for DPA1; 450 to 480 for DPB1. The genetic ancestry cluster associated with self-reported Caucasian donors included about four fifths of the roughly 410 genotyped donors. In addition to the first cohort of approximately 650 subjects, a separate validation cohort of 100 to 150 different subjects was used. The aim of the study was to test whether cataloging public T cell receptors could identify signatures of past pathogen exposure. HLA typing covered class I and class II loci at four-digit resolution. Every discovery cohort repertoire had been produced on one sequencing platform. A handful of DR-DQ haplotypes were handled as single units for association and clustering because linkage in the cohort was strong. In a later analysis, previously published TCR beta repertoires from 550 to 750 donors were re-analyzed and high-resolution HLA genotyping was added so that TCR occurrence patterns could be studied. The study combined high-throughput TCR immunosequencing, statistical association of individual TCRs with disease status, and machine learning to predict cytomegalovirus infection status. An early release that covered fewer than 800 HLA-typed donors contained about 300 gigabases of sequencing data and around 85 million unique TCR sequences. A later genetic analysis took genome-wide SNP genotypes for about three fifths of the roughly 700 donors and used that subset as a discovery cohort. In the later analysis, no new phenotypic data were used to find candidate immune exposures; instead, reliance was placed on TCR beta sequences and their occurrence across donors. An earlier analysis of around 580 of the donors used high-throughput TCR beta sequencing to judge whether each TCR beta V gene segment behaved as functional or pseudogenic. Using immunosequencing, the study profiled T cell repertoires from fewer than 850 subjects and related those repertoires to cytomegalovirus serostatus. General findings and caveats noted by the study authors: CMV serostatus was the only immune exposure information available for the cohort. In a later genetic analysis, fewer N-insertions in productive TCRs were reported among donors in an Asian-associated ancestry cluster than the 666-donor mean. Strong co-occurrence of HLA alleles, especially DR and DQ, made assigning TCR associations to individual alleles difficult. While some public TCRs were present in many individuals, most TCR sequences turned up only very rarely across donors. Linkage disequilibrium might explain the correlated functional status among segregating V segments, but an unknown experimental factor could not be excluded. According to a later analysis, TCR association rates differed among HLA loci, with DRB1 alleles showing the most associated TCRs and HLA-C alleles showing the fewest. In a later analysis, several top co-occurrence clusters were reported to appear linked to parvovirus B19, influenza, CMV and Epstein-Barr virus. In a later analysis, most CMV-associated TCR beta chains were found to appear HLA-restricted, with HLA associations seemingly driven largely by CMV exposure. Presence/absence analyses assumed roughly uniform sequencing depth across donors, an assumption that may not hold. Only TCR beta chains were sequenced in this cohort, and the absence of alpha or paired-chain data limited detectable features. Because counts were too low, about 18 rarely observed V segments, including chromosome 9 orphons, were left out of the earlier analysis of 587 of the donors. In both the original and validation cohorts, the classifier was reported to diagnose cytomegalovirus status with high specificity and sensitivity. Some IMGT-functional V segments, including TRBV6-2 and TRBV6-3, could not be told apart with the 87-base-pair reads, so those segments were excluded. A total of fewer than 200 TCR beta chains were listed by the study as associated with cytomegalovirus. In a later genetic analysis, a missense DCLRE1C variant was associated with V-gene and J-gene trimming of TCR beta chains, and the association was replicated in an independent cohort. Because HLA typing was missing for some donors at each locus, association tests included only the typed subset. The authors suggested that the approach could potentially be generalized to other disease states and immunological phenotypes. A few of the identified cytomegalovirus-associated TCR beta chains were confirmed in vitro to be specific for cytomegalovirus antigens. A cluster of highly shared sequence variants was judged likely to represent a technical artifact of the sequencing pipeline. An earlier analysis of approximately 590 of the donors showed that most TCR beta V segments appeared in productive rearrangements either about 90% or about 30% of the time, which broadly matched IMGT annotations. In a later analysis, HLA-associated TCR beta chains showed more clonal expansion and lower generation probabilities than non-associated chains that were equally common. At a false discovery rate of 0.05, a later analysis linked about 17,000 TCR beta sequences to specific HLA alleles. A further reported finding was that TCR beta sequences accurately predicted the HLA-A and HLA-B alleles for most subjects in the first cohort.

Receptor libraries were prepared by the immunoSEQ multiplex PCR assay. The multiplex PCR relied on a mix of 60 forward primers for TCR Vbeta segments and 13 reverse primers for TCR Jbeta segments. A multiplex PCR assay on genomic DNA amplified the CDR3 region of rearranged TCR beta genes. On the Illumina HiSeq System, the amplified TCR beta libraries were sequenced as 87-base-pair reads. For the original study's pipeline: Across the 670 or so repertoires, a later analysis counted 75 million to 90 million unique TCR beta chains, 9.5 million to 13 million of which were shared by at least two donors. A nearest-neighbor algorithm error-corrected the raw reads and collapsed the reads into unique sequences, merging closely related sequences to remove PCR and sequencing errors. Alignment of CDR3 sequences to IMGT reference sequences was used to assign V, D and J gene segments. For a sequence to be retained, at least a six-nucleotide match to both a V gene segment and a J gene segment was required. Rearrangements were classified as productive when the CDR3 lacked stop codons and remained in frame with V and J, and all other rearrangements were classified as non-productive. Following IMGT convention, CDR3 was defined as the stretch from the second conserved V-encoded cysteine to the conserved J-encoded phenylalanine. In an earlier analysis of around 570 of the donors, sequences lacking an unambiguous match to a single V gene segment were excluded. An earlier analysis of under 750 of the donors called V segments functional above 56.7% productive rearrangements and segregating when the between-donor standard deviation exceeded 5%. A statistical classification framework was built for diagnosing cytomegalovirus status from the catalog of TCR beta chain sequences. In a later analysis, V and J genes were assigned by comparing TCR nucleotide sequences against IMGT/GENE-DB human TR gene sequences. In a later analysis, CDR3 sequences and most-parsimonious VDJ recombination scenarios were assigned using the TCRdist pipeline. In a later analysis, each TCR beta chain was defined by its CDR3 amino acid sequence together with its V-gene family, and reads without a unique V-gene family were excluded. To address suspected cross-contamination and a sequencing artifact, a later analysis removed approximately 590 highly shared, low-generation-probability nucleotide sequences. For each public chain, a later analysis derived a clonal expansion index from normalized ranks of inferred template counts within each repertoire. In a later analysis, generation probabilities were computed with a VDJ recombination model fitted to out-of-frame rearrangements, and the resulting probabilities were checked against IGoR. Hypergeometric tests were used in a later analysis to score TCR-TCR, TCR-HLA and TCR-CMV co-occurrence, with a repertoire-size bias correction applied to the TCR pairs. To estimate false discovery rates, a later analysis permuted the HLA or CMV assignments 20 times. In a later analysis, co-occurring TCRs were grouped using DBSCAN, with TCRdist sequence similarity added in when clustering inside HLA-allele-positive subsets. For co-occurrence clustering, repertoires with fewer than 30,000 or more than 120,000 public chains were excluded, along with a handful of repertoires with anomalous nucleotide sharing. TCRdb retrieved this table from immuneACCESS and kept in-frame rearrangements only. Not all clones are present; in checked studies, unresolved V genes account for under half, and no reason is known for the remainder. V and J calls and clone size are as listed in that table; D and trimming were resolved from the DNA. This sample gives about 180,000 clones in total; around 81% of them show up just once. More than 5.5% of the sample belongs to the ten largest clones.

Reading the germline V gene gives CDR1 SGDLS and CDR2 YYNGEE. V was cut back by 3 bases and J by 3 bases, leaving a gap of 12 bases between them. From the cysteine up to the phenylalanine, the CDR3 has a length of 14 residues. Only the CDR3 DNA stays, 42 bases, in frame from base 1. On this clone itself: No cognate antigen has been identified for it. Base qualities are not provided; no much larger clone lies one nucleotide away.

The cohort comprised hundreds of healthy bone marrow donors. At the time of sampling, all cohort members were nominally healthy, though unrecorded immune exposures were likely present. The donor was CMV seronegative and was included in the group of 352 seronegative cohort members. Every donor gave a peripheral blood sample, and the peripheral blood mononuclear cells from that sample were used for TCR beta sequencing. The Qiagen DNeasy Blood Extraction Kit was used to extract genomic DNA from the blood cell samples. This sequence was found in a man aged 35 to 55 in good health and CMV-seronegative. The V gene is TRBV9 and the J gene is TRBJ1-1; TRBD1 is a possible D gene, resting on 5 matching bases. The sequencing sample was made of PBMCs. The encoded CDR3 is CASSGGGGDTEAFF. The base sequence is TGTGCCAGCAGCGGGGGCGGGGGGGACACTGAAGCTTTCTTT.